Listed below are T cell receptor beta chains from one sample, sequenced in a study of cytomegalovirus exposure and HLA in healthy donors. Clones were read by immunoSEQ multiplex PCR, and TCRdb kept only the in-frame ones, dropping some. The sample lists tens of thousands of clones; 75% to 85% were seen once. The specimen was PBMCs. The receptors here all came from a male donor in good health and CMV-seronegative. The CDR3 runs from the conserved cysteine through the conserved F or W. Each record gives: V gene, J gene, CDR3 protein.

TRBV5-1	TRBJ1-6	CASSSVGEGQGIGSYNSPLHF
TRBV7-3	TRBJ1-5	CASSLILQQSNQPQHF
TRBV7-8	TRBJ1-5	CASSSVRTGGTSQPQHF
TRBV5-1	TRBJ2-5	CASSLEQGWQETQYF
TRBV9	TRBJ1-3	CASSVEPSGNTIYF
TRBV25-1	TRBJ1-1	CASRETGVNTEAFF
TRBV25-1	TRBJ1-2	CASSENRLDGYTF
TRBV12-5	TRBJ2-7	CASGIPTHEQYF
TRBV6-6	TRBJ2-1	CASSYSTLAAYNEQFF
TRBV19	TRBJ1-5	CASSIGSGANQPQHF
TRBV7-2	TRBJ2-6	CASSARRETGANVLTF
TRBV6-5	TRBJ2-7	CASSATGTIPYEQYF
TRBV25-1	TRBJ1-2	CASSLQGWNYGYTF
TRBV7-9	TRBJ2-1	CASSPTEGGPSYNEQLF
TRBV6-5	TRBJ1-1	CASNRRGSEAFF
TRBV27	TRBJ1-1	CASSLRVIGRDTEAFF
TRBV18	TRBJ1-5	CASSLGQGSGQPQHF
TRBV4-3	TRBJ2-5	CASSQAASGAETQYF
TRBV5-8	TRBJ2-1	CASSTGTGGNEQFF
TRBV6-6	TRBJ2-7	CASKSGAYEQYF
TRBV11-2	TRBJ2-5	CASSPRETQYF
TRBV6-1	TRBJ1-1	CASSSPDRDVGEAFF
TRBV7-2	TRBJ2-3	CASSFLTSGGADTQYF
TRBV5-4	TRBJ1-2	CASSLAGGIYGYTF
TRBV19	TRBJ1-6	CASTMGTGGGDSPLHF
TRBV5-4	TRBJ1-6	CASSLAKQQNSPLHF
TRBV5-1	TRBJ2-1	CASKMDYFSYNEQFF
TRBV11-3	TRBJ2-7	CASSSTAGTIYEQYF
TRBV9	TRBJ1-1	CASSAHWGGTEAFF
TRBV6-1	TRBJ2-5	CASSLSVASERTQYF
TRBV6-1	TRBJ2-4	CASRKDRNGNIQYF
TRBV7-9	TRBJ1-2	CASSLTGDANYGYTF
TRBV5-6	TRBJ1-2	CASSTKDRGKGYGYTF
TRBV11-1	TRBJ2-1	CASSLAPRGASYNEQFF
TRBV15	TRBJ1-6	CATSREARHSPLHF
TRBV27	TRBJ2-3	CASSFLRPRSTDTQYF
TRBV7-9	TRBJ1-2	CASSLAGANYGYTF
TRBV18	TRBJ2-1	CASSPTSGSYNEQFF
TRBV7-8	TRBJ1-3	CASSLARGSTGNTIYF
TRBV5-5	TRBJ1-2	CASSLVPDGLNYGYTF
TRBV5-1	TRBJ2-1	CASSWDRGFYNEQFF
TRBV6-5	TRBJ1-5	CASSSRQGYNQPQHF
TRBV27	TRBJ1-1	CASSLYGGRTEAFF
TRBV14	TRBJ1-4	CASSQGSTNNEKLFF
TRBV7-2	TRBJ2-5	CASSLVVAGAKETQYF
TRBV2	TRBJ2-7	CASSEGRQGRSEQYF
TRBV5-4	TRBJ2-2	CASSHRTGNTGELFF
TRBV9	TRBJ1-5	CASSPGQENQPQHF
TRBV4-2	TRBJ1-1	CASSQGLGTENTEAFF
TRBV6-5	TRBJ1-1	CASSSLDQGGAFF
TRBV2	TRBJ1-1	CASRDSTGGGNTEAFF